This T cell receptor beta chain was sequenced during a study of CD8+ T cells in alopecia areata. Study observations and caveats: Whereas mice showed it more clearly, TCR sharing across patients was murkier, possibly because of HLA.

The CDR3 runs to 15 residues. Trimming left V 5 bases short and J 2 bases short, with 16 bases between. The germline V gene encodes CDR1 SGHTA and CDR2 FQGNSA. Remarks on this clone: Its matching antigen is unknown.

Extraction of RNA preceded its reverse transcription into cDNA, which served as the sequencing template. TCRdb keeps only in-frame clones here, not all; method: immunoSEQ multiplex PCR. The profile covers 93,000 or so clones, with around three fifths appearing a single time and 8% to 10% taken by the ten largest. The sequencing sample was made of CD4+ T cells sorted from blood. This sequence was found in a human donor in good health. The chain has TRBV7-2 and TRBJ2-7; D possibly corresponds to TRBD2 (6 bases). Here the CDR3 reads CASSQSRAGTYEQYF. CDR3 bases: TGTGCCAGCAGCCAAAGTCGAGCGGGCACCTACGAGCAGTACTTC.